The 24 T cell receptor beta chains below were found in one sample sequenced in a study. TCRdb re-derived calls from the 5' RACE reads in MiXCR, one entry per CDR3 protein. Here the sample spans tens of thousands of distinct CDR3 sequences, about 28% being singletons. The sequencing sample was made of naive CD4+ T cells sorted from a lymph node. The subset is: naive CD4+ T cells, CD4+CD45RA+CD25-. The receptors were sampled from a female donor with breast cancer.

The gene calls are TRBV6-5 and TRBJ1-5, with 7 bases lining up with TRBD1. CDR1 and CDR2 from the germline V gene are MNHEY and SVGAGI. Germline trimming cut 6 bases from V and 0 bases from J; bases unmatched to any gene: 8. CDR3 length: 16 amino acids. CDR3 sequence (DNA): TGTGCCAGCAGCGAGACAGGGATGTATAGCAATCAGCCCCAGCATTTT. Protein sequence: CASSETGMYSNQPQHF.

This clonotype is termed medium-sized. The V call is TRBV4-3, the J call TRBJ2-5; D uncertain. Germline V gives CDR1 LGHNA, CDR2 YSLEER. This CDR3 region has 13 residues. Trimming pared 1 base from V and 2 bases from J, leaving 5 bases between. CDR3 in DNA: TGCGCCAGCAGCCAAGGGAGACAAGAGACCCAGTACTTC. Its protein is CASSQGRQETQYF.

This clonotype was seen at least ten times. The limits of the CDR3 on the DNA are not certain, so only TCRdb's listed CDR3 is given. The chain employs TRBV5-1 and TRBJ2-7; the table's D call of TRBD2 was not tested on the DNA. The germline V gene encodes CDR1 SGHRS and CDR2 YFSETQ. Both ends counted, the CDR3 spans 15 residues. CDR3 sequence: CASSPLWQEGYEQYF.

The chain has TRBV6-6 and TRBJ2-5, with TRBD1 matching 9 bases. Germline V gives CDR1 MNHNY, CDR2 SVGAGI (reference sequence). This CDR3 has 16 amino acids. The junction had 12 bases not matched to a gene; V was cut back by 5 bases and J by 5 bases. CDR3 amino acids: CASSDVRTGVRETQYF. The CDR3 region has the DNA TGTGCCAGCAGTGATGTTCGGACAGGGGTTCGGGAGACCCAGTACTTC.

This clonotype was seen more than once but under ten times. V gene TRBV9 combines with J gene TRBJ1-2; no reliable D call. Germline CDR1 reads SGDLS; CDR2 reads YYNGEE. The V end lost 0 bases, the J end lost 1 base, and 7 bases lay between the germline ends. The CDR3 is 14 residues long. The CDR3 region is CASSVGRDNYGYTF. For the CDR3, the DNA is TGTGCCAGCAGCGTAGGGAGGGATAACTATGGCTACACCTTC.

V usage is TRBV5-1 and J usage is TRBJ1-1; TRBD1 matches at 11 bases. CDR3 length: 14 residues. Germline assignment: CDR1 SGHRS and CDR2 YFSETQ. V was clipped by 5 bases and J by 5 bases; unmatched bases: 5. The CDR3: CASRTGTGGTEAFF. The CDR3 DNA reads TGCGCCAGCAGAACCGGGACAGGGGGGACTGAAGCTTTCTTT.

As for this clonotype: The CDR3 carries no conserved terminal phenylalanine or tryptophan, so it likely arises from a read error. It is unclear where the CDR3 begins or ends on the DNA, so no DNA is shown, and the CDR3 is as TCRdb lists it. The chain links TRBV3-1 to TRBJ2-1; the D segment call TRBD2 is taken from the table without a DNA check. The germline CDR1 and CDR2 sequences are LGHDT and YNNKEL (reference sequence). Inclusive of both ends, the CDR3 amounts to 14 amino acids. The CDR3 sequence is CASSRSKIGSARHY.

For this clonotype: A much larger clonotype is one base distant, so this may be a read error. Here the CDR3 omits its conserved ending phenylalanine or tryptophan, so a read error is the likely source. In DNA, the CDR3 is TGTGCCAGCAGCCCACAGGGCCCGGATACGCAGTATGTT. It is translated as CASSPQGPDTQYV. The chain is built from TRBV6-5 and TRBJ2-3, with TRBD1 as a possible D gene (6 bases). Trimming stripped 6 bases from V and 6 bases from J, with 13 bases between. The CDR3 runs 13 residues. From germline, CDR1 is MNHEY and CDR2 SVGAGI.

This clonotype showed up just once. A read error may account for a junction end that differs from germline. This chain connects TRBV10-3 to TRBJ1-1; D not resolved. From germline, CDR1 is ENHRY and CDR2 SYGVKD. The CDR3 extends over 11 amino acids. This CDR3 reads CAISGNTEALF. DNA for the CDR3: TGTGCCATCAGTGGGAACACTGAAGCTCTCTTT.

For this clonotype: Sequence at one end of the junction differs from germline and may be a read error. The V gene is TRBV5-1, the J gene TRBJ2-1; D remains ambiguous. Germline loops: CDR1 SGHRS, CDR2 YFSETQ. This CDR3 is 13 amino acids long. As DNA, the CDR3 is TGCGCCAGCACCTTGAGTGAAGGAAATGAGCAGTTCTTC. Translation: CASTLSEGNEQFF.

The CDR3 DNA follows: TGTGCCAGCAGCGTCCACGGACAGGGGGATGAGACCCAGTACTTC. Translating gives CASSVHGQGDETQYF. This chain joins TRBV9 and TRBJ2-5; 10 positions match TRBD1. V was pared by 2 bases and J by 5 bases, with 6 bases of the junction left unmatched. The CDR3 spans 15 residues. Germline V gives CDR1 SGDLS, CDR2 YYNGEE.

This clonotype is labeled medium-sized. The chain joins TRBV6-5 to TRBJ1-1, with TRBD1 as a possible D gene (5 bases). The V end lost 6 bases, the J end lost 4 bases, and 18 bases lay between the germline ends. The CDR3 length is 15 residues. Germline V gene data show CDR1 as MNHEY and CDR2 as SVGAGI. CDR3 coding DNA: TGTGCCAGCAGCCCCTCGTCAGGGAGTTTCACTGAAGCTTTCTTT. Its translation: CASSPSSGSFTEAFF.

About this clonotype: One base away lies a much larger clone, so this may be a sequencing read error. This chain uses TRBV7-3 with TRBJ1-1, with D perhaps matching TRBD1 (6 bases). This CDR3 is built from 13 residues. Per the germline V gene, CDR1 is SGHTA and CDR2 is FQGTGA. CDR3 sequence (DNA): TGTGCCAGCGGCTTGAGGGGGAGCACTGAAGCTTTCTTT. Translating gives CASGLRGSTEAFF.

This clonotype turned up a few times. The chain carries TRBV28 and TRBJ2-5, with 8 bases fitting TRBD1. V lost 7 bases and J lost 5; bases outside the gene matches: 12. The CDR3 extends over 15 amino acids. The germline gives CDR1 MDHEN, CDR2 SYDVKM. Here the CDR3 reads CASTNQSDRVETQYF. The CDR3 DNA sequence: TGTGCCAGCACCAACCAATCGGACAGGGTTGAGACCCAGTACTTC.

This clonotype was observed many times. This chain joins TRBV5-1 and TRBJ1-1; 8 nucleotides agree with TRBD1. With 2 bases clipped from V and 2 bases from J, the junction kept 20 bases outside the gene matches. Germline V gene lookup returns CDR1 SGHRS and CDR2 YFSETQ. The CDR3 loop spans 20 amino acids. For the CDR3, the DNA is TGCGCCAGCAGCTTCAGGGGCACTCAATCCCTCAGGGGGCTTAACACTGAAGCTTTCTTT. Its translation is CASSFRGTQSLRGLNTEAFF.

This clonotype appeared a few times. The chain combines TRBV5-1 with TRBJ2-5; 8 bases are a match to TRBD2. The germline V gene encodes CDR1 SGHRS and CDR2 YFSETQ. Germline trimming cut 2 bases from V and 4 bases from J; bases unmatched to any gene: 10. This CDR3 has 16 amino acids. CDR3 DNA: TGCGCCAGCAGCTTTCTTGAGCGGGAGACGCTAGAGACCCAGTACTTC. Its translation: CASSFLERETLETQYF. The whole variable domain, filled in from reference TRBV5-1 and TRBJ2-5, reads KAGVTQTPRYLIKTRGQQVTLSCSPISGHRSVSWYQQTPGQGLQFLFEYFSETQRNKGNFPGRFSGRQFSNSRSEMNVSTLELGDSALYLCASSFLERETLETQYFGPGTRLLVL.

This clonotype was counted many times. The chain combines TRBV6-2 or TRBV6-3 with TRBJ2-1; D is possibly TRBD2 (6 bases). The CDR3 is made up of 10 amino acids. V was pared by 8 bases and J by 15 bases, with 14 bases between. Per germline, CDR1 MNHEY and CDR2 SVGEGT. The CDR3 sequence is CASGWRDLFF. The CDR3 nucleotides are TGTGCCAGCGGCTGGCGGGATTTGTTCTTC.

This clonotype has more than one count but fewer than ten. This may stem from a read error, because a much larger clone lies one nucleotide away. The rearrangement links TRBV7-2 to TRBJ2-1; weak D call: TRBD2 (6 bases). The CDR3 contains 15 residues. Germline loops: CDR1 SGHTA, CDR2 FQGNSA. The CDR3 DNA sequence: TGTGCCGGCAGCCCTACAACGCGGCGGGGTAATGAGCAGTTCTTC. This codes for CAGSPTTRRGNEQFF.

In DNA form, the CDR3 reads TGTGCCAGCAGCTTAAAGATGGGCGCCGGGGAGCTGTTTTTT. Protein sequence: CASSLKMGAGELFF. The chain combines TRBV7-3 with TRBJ2-2; no firm D call. Germline CDR1 reads SGHTA; CDR2 reads FQGTGA. CDR3 length: 14 residues. Trimming stripped 1 base from V and 6 bases from J, with 9 bases between.

This clonotype has ten or more counts. This chain joins TRBV6-1 and TRBJ2-7, with a possible D match to TRBD1 (6 bases). This CDR3 spans 13 amino acids. The V gene's germline CDR1 is MNHNS and CDR2 SASEGT. V was shortened by 5 bases and J by 3 bases, with 11 bases between the two germline ends. This CDR3 is CASSRQVYYEQYF. In DNA form, the CDR3 reads TGTGCCAGCAGTAGACAGGTATACTACGAGCAGTACTTC.

The CDR3 sequence is CASAHRGGDSPLHF. The CDR3 DNA sequence: TGCGCCAGCGCTCACAGGGGTGGTGATTCACCCCTCCACTTT. V and J are TRBV5-1 and TRBJ1-6; 7 nucleotides align to TRBD1. CDR1 and CDR2 (germline): SGHRS, YFSETQ. Trimming cost V 7 bases and J 8 bases; bases outside gene matches: 9. The CDR3 consists of 14 residues.

CDR3 DNA: TGTGCCAGCAGTGAAGGCCGAAGCACAGATACGCAGTATTTT. It codes for CASSEGRSTDTQYF. The chain uses TRBV2 and TRBJ2-3; D call uncertain. The CDR3 consists of 14 residues. The ends were cut back, 1 base at V and 0 bases at J, with 5 bases in the middle. The germline gives CDR1 SNHLY, CDR2 FYNNEI.

This clonotype has more than one count but fewer than ten. This chain links TRBV7-3 with TRBJ1-5; tentatively, D is TRBD1 (5 bases). Trimming stripped 0 bases from V and 6 bases from J, with 15 bases between. There are 16 residues in the CDR3. The germline CDR1 and CDR2 sequences are SGHTA and FQGTGA. The CDR3 DNA is TGTGCCAGCAGCTTAACGCAGGGTGCGAAAGGTCAGCCCCAGCATTTT. It yields the protein CASSLTQGAKGQPQHF.

This clonotype was picked up a small number of times. Germline is not matched at one junction end, which may reflect a read error. The chain combines TRBV28 with TRBJ2-1; 9 bases are shared with TRBD1. There are 14 residues in the CDR3. Germline-derived CDR1 and CDR2 are MDHEN and SYDVKM. CDR3: CASSLFTGGNEQSF. In DNA, the CDR3 is TGTGCCAGCAGTTTATTCACAGGGGGCAATGAGCAGTCCTTC.